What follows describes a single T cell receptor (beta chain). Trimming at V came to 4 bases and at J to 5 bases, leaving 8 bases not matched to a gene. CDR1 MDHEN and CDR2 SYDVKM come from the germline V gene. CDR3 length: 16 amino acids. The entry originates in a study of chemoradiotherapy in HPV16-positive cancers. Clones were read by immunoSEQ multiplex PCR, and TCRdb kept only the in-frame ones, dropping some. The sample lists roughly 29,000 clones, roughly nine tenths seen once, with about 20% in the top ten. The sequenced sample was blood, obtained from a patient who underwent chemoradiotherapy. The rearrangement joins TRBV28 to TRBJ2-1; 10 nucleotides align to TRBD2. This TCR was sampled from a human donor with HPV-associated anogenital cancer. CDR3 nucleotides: TGTGCCAGCAGTTCGCTAGCGGGGGCTCTTAACAATGAGCAGTTCTTC. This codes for CASSSLAGALNNEQFF.